This T cell receptor (beta chain) was profiled in a study of monozygotic twins with inflammatory bowel disease. Overall study findings and caveats: For IBD patients, clonotypes shared with others were fewer than for healthy twins, especially with disease activity. The study found lower TCRbeta diversity (inverse Simpson) in IBD patients than in healthy co-twins.

Used for each TCR library was 3500 ng of total RNA. cDNA encoding TCRalpha and TCRbeta underwent two nested PCRs of approximately 17 and 9 cycles, each of which was followed by bead purification. For each CDR3 protein, TCRdb gives one entry from its re-call of the 5' RACE reads, without DNA. In total, the table holds some 170,000 distinct CDR3 sequences. On this clonotype itself: Its antigen remains unidentified.

Germline V CDR1 and CDR2: SGHTA, FQGNSA. The CDR3 consists of 16 residues. This clonotype was obtained from a human donor with ulcerative colitis or Crohn's disease, or a healthy co-twin of an affected twin (not recorded which). Source material: blood. The chain has TRBV7-2 and TRBJ2-5. CDR3 loop: CASSLALPGSQETQYF. The whole variable domain, remainder taken from reference TRBV7-2 and TRBJ2-5, is GAGVSQSPSNKVTEKGKDVELRCDPISGHTALYWYRQSLGQGLEFLIYFQGNSAPDKSGLPSDRFSAERTGGSVSTLTIQRTQQEDSAVYLCASSLALPGSQETQYFGPGTRLLVL.